This T cell receptor beta chain originates from a study of shared clonotypes between healthy human individuals (dated by TCRdb to 2019 to 2021). General notes on the study: A few men and two women, aged 18 to 49 years, made up the cohort. Per donor, three plates each were used for CD4 naive and CD4 memory, two for CD8 naive, and one for CD8 memory. Libraries were prepared and TCR repertoires were sequenced by different laboratories using diverse techniques, in order to increase sequencing depth and limit assay-specific biases. Per donor, leukapheresis produced somewhere between about 0.94 and 8.9 billion PBMCs. The study deeply sequenced blood TCR repertoires of about five healthy adults to estimate repertoire size and the extent of clonotype sharing between individuals.

The donors were healthy, HIV-negative adults who had no recently reported acute infections or vaccinations. All donors were Caucasian adults living in Nashville, Tennessee, USA. CD4+ T cells were enriched by magnetic negative selection; naive cells were then positively selected on CD45RA, and the negative fraction formed the memory subset. After blood collection by leukapheresis, PBMCs were isolated using Ficoll-Histopaque density gradient centrifugation and then cryopreserved in the vapor phase of liquid nitrogen. Analytical flow cytometry was used to check the purity and quantity of each magnetically sorted T cell population. Each sorted fraction had its genomic DNA isolated and then quantified by UV absorbance on a Nanodrop 2000c. TCR CDR3 regions were amplified from genomic DNA by multiplex PCR using the deep immunoSEQ assay. Extracted genomic DNA from each cell subset was spread evenly across all wells of several immunoSEQ 96-well plates, with each plate serving as a replicate. For sorted subsets, each replicate PCR was loaded with around 220 ng genomic DNA, equivalent to 25,000 to 35,000 T cell genomes. The purified libraries were quantified using a Qubit 3.0 fluorometer, sized with a Bioanalyzer 2100, and then quantified again using the KAPA Library Quantification kit. Every immunoSEQ 96-well plate was sequenced on a separate single-read 150-cycle Illumina NextSeq 550 flow cell. In the authors' own workflow: Because the immunoSEQ output included only junctional sequences and no quality scores, the filtering could not be the same as the filtering used for full-length reads. Sequences were annotated with PyIR, a Python wrapper for IgBLAST v1.9, and V/J genes and CDR3 were assigned using IMGT germline references. Any read was removed if the V/J assignment was weak (E-value above 1e-6), the CDR3 was missing, or the read contained stop codons, out-of-frame junctions, or ambiguous translated residues. A V3J clonotype was defined by an identical inferred V gene, J gene, and CDR3 amino acid sequence. To compute the percentage overlap between repertoires, the number of shared unique clonotypes was divided by the size of the smaller repertoire. RTK rarefaction, the Chao1 estimator, and Recon v2.1 estimates of unobserved clonotypes were used to assess repertoire richness. Generation probabilities for all TCRbeta clonotypes obtained by the gDNA method from a handful of donors were computed using OLGA. TCRdb took over this immuneACCESS table, retaining in-frame rearrangements with V and J assigned. Such tables are incomplete; in checked studies, under half of the missing clones stem from an unresolved V gene, and the remainder is unexplained. The D gene and trimming were derived from the DNA, and the V and J assignments and clone size from that table. This sample lists 2.5 million or so clones; about 92% were detected once. The ten largest clones capture 0.14% of the sample.

V and J lose 6 bases and 6 bases, and a span of 15 bases separates them. CDR1 SNHLY and CDR2 FYNNEI were looked up in the germline V gene. The CDR3 contains 14 residues, cysteine and phenylalanine counted. Only CDR3 DNA is held: 42 bases, read in frame from base 1. Of note for this clone: Which antigen it targets is not known. Base qualities are missing; no much larger clone stands one base away.

Study-wide findings and limitations: Pairwise subsampling indicated that sequencing depth was expected to affect the degree of clonotype sharing among donors. Rarefaction of sorted-subset datasets indicated incomplete sequencing despite the large sequencing depth. Naive subsets generally had larger estimated clonotype richness than memory subsets did. The small number of donors limited the genetic and exposure-history diversity represented. When a handful of donors were compared, the shared fraction of clonotypes was about 5% for naive CD4, more than 3% for naive CD8, more than 2% for memory CD4, and roughly 0.4% for memory CD8. Higher generation probabilities were observed for clonotypes shared by all four sorted-subset donors than for non-shared clonotypes. Sampling was restricted to blood, and TCR repertoires in tissues likely differ from the TCR repertoires found in blood.

Recombination linked TRBV2 to TRBJ2-1, and TRBD2 may be the D gene, going by 6 matching bases. The sequencing input was naive CD4+ T cells sorted from blood. In the paper's terms, the cell subset or site label means: CD45RA+ positively selected. The sequence was obtained from a man between 18 and 35 years old in good health. This receptor carries the CDR3 CASRLTGVGNEQFF. Read as DNA, the sequence is TGTGCCAGCAGGTTGACGGGAGTCGGCAATGAGCAGTTCTTC.